This T cell receptor (beta chain) stems from a study of blood T cells in healthy people across ages. Every sample had a minimum of 6.5 million PBMCs isolated. Total RNA extraction produced at least 5.5 micrograms (per sample) for the study. Worth noting for this clonotype: Its cognate antigen is unknown.

Findings and caveats of the study: With donor CMV status unknown, expanded clonotype changes were possibly confounded. Per million T cells, the diversity of TCR beta decreased roughly linearly as age advanced.

The CDR3 runs to 15 residues. Germline V gene data show CDR1 as DFQATT and CDR2 as SNEGSKA (reference sequence). The germline V and J ends were trimmed by 7 bases and 4 bases, with 21 bases remaining between them. For the second PCR, which ran for roughly 6 to 12 cycles, a sample-barcoded 5' primer and a J-beta primer mix were used. TCRdb reanalysed the 5' RACE reads using MiXCR and keeps one entry per CDR3 protein. The data contain 450,000 to 700,000 distinct CDR3 sequences, 27% of them seen just once; the ten biggest clones take up under 20%. The chain carries TRBV20-1 and TRBJ2-3, with D perhaps matching TRBD1 or TRBD2 (5 bases each). Source material: blood. This clonotype was obtained from a woman aged 70 to 79 in good health. The CDR3 DNA is TGCAGTGTGGTCATCATGAGGGGCCTTGCAGATACGCAGTATTTT. Translated: CSVVIMRGLADTQYF.